One and the same sample provided the 23 T cell receptor beta chains below, sequenced in a study of regulatory T cells in long-lasting Graves disease. With iRepertoire HTBI primers and Arm-PCR of CDR3 regions, TCR beta libraries were built. TCRdb re-derived calls from the multiplex PCR reads in MiXCR, one entry per CDR3 protein. Seen here are 530,000 or so distinct CDR3 sequences, approximately 16% observed once, and the top ten hold around 12%. Time point here: newly diagnosed GD, antithyroid drugs for less than 3 months. Making the TCR library involved RNA that had been extracted from PBMCs. This same sample was also taken into another study, of T cells in Graves' hyperthyroidism and ophthalmopathy.

The sequenced sample was peripheral blood mononuclear cells (PBMCs), obtained at new diagnosis, from a patient treated with antithyroid drugs. The receptor source for this set is a man aged 18 to 29 with Graves disease.

The count of this clonotype is one. The V call is TRBV9, the J call TRBJ1-5, with 8 positions matching TRBD1. The CDR3 runs 15 residues. Germline V gene lookup returns CDR1 SGDLS and CDR2 YYNGEE. V trimming: 3 bases; J trimming: 3 bases; junction bases outside the gene matches: 5. CDR3 amino acids: CASSAGGQDNQPQHF. The CDR3 DNA follows: TGTGCCAGCAGCGCAGGGGGACAGGACAATCAGCCCCAGCATTTT.

Only a few counts were recorded for this clonotype. This chain joins TRBV11-3 and TRBJ2-7; 7 bases fit TRBD1. CDR1 and CDR2 from the germline V gene are SGHNT and YENEEA. The CDR3 spans 15 residues. Trimming at V came to 6 bases and at J to 3 bases, leaving 11 bases not matched to a gene. DNA for the CDR3: TGTGCCAGCAGGACGAATCCGGGACAGTTCTACGAGCAGTACTTC. Its translation is CASRTNPGQFYEQYF.

In this sample, this clonotype turned up many times. J is TRBJ1-1 and V is TRBV6-1, with D possibly TRBD1 on 5 matching bases. The germline V and J ends were trimmed by 5 bases and 5 bases, with 9 bases remaining between them. Per germline, CDR1 MNHNS and CDR2 SASEGT. The CDR3 covers 12 residues. The CDR3 DNA reads as TGTGCCAGCAGTTCCCGGGGGACTGAAGCTTTCTTT. Translating it yields CASSSRGTEAFF.

This clonotype was picked up many times. The CDR3 sequence: CAWGRDRAEQYF. In DNA form, the CDR3 reads TGTGCCTGGGGAAGGGACAGGGCCGAGCAGTACTTC. V is TRBV30 and J is TRBJ2-7, with 9 bases matching TRBD1. The junction had 5 bases not matched to a gene; V was cut back by 5 bases and J by 6 bases. Germline V lookup: CDR1 GTSNPN, CDR2 SVGIG (reference sequence). CDR3 size: 12 residues. Full variable domain (rest looked up from reference TRBV30 and TRBJ2-7): SQTIHQWPATLVQPVGSPLSLECTVEGTSNPNLYWYRQAAGRGLQLLFYSVGIGQISSEVPQNLSASRPQDRQFILSSKKLLLSDSGFYLCAWGRDRAEQYFGPGTRLTVT.

This clonotype came up many times. This rearrangement joins TRBV5-1 to TRBJ2-1; 9 bases agree with TRBD2. V was clipped by 0 bases and J by 4 bases; unmatched bases: 5. Germline CDR1 reads SGHRS; CDR2 reads YFSETQ. This CDR3 contains 16 residues. CDR3 protein: CASSLGGTSFYNEQFF. CDR3 nucleotides: TGCGCCAGCAGCTTGGGGGGGACTAGCTTTTACAATGAGCAGTTCTTC.

This chain joins TRBV19 and TRBJ1-1; D uncertain. The CDR3 extends over 13 amino acids. Deletions cut 5 bases from V and 3 bases from J, with 10 bases between. CDR1 and CDR2 (germline): LNHDA, SQIVND (reference sequence). The CDR3 DNA reads TGTGCCAGTAGTCTTGGTATGTACACTGAAGCTTTCTTT. This codes for CASSLGMYTEAFF.

This clonotype was picked up a small number of times. This rearrangement joins TRBV19 to TRBJ2-2; 8 bases are shared with TRBD1. Trimming took 6 bases from V and 2 from J; bases not matched to a gene: 8. The V gene's germline CDR1 is LNHDA and CDR2 SQIVND (reference sequence). This CDR3 region has 16 residues. The CDR3 region has the DNA TGTGCCAGTAGCAAAATGGACAGGGTTAACACCGGGGAGCTGTTTTTT. Amino acids: CASSKMDRVNTGELFF.

This clonotype came up many times. The V call is TRBV20-1, the J call TRBJ2-1, with 7 bases fitting TRBD2. The length of the CDR3 is 14 residues. The V gene end was trimmed by 5 bases and the J gene end by 7 bases; junction bases not matched to a gene: 11. Germline values: CDR1 DFQATT, CDR2 SNEGSKA (reference sequence). The CDR3 spells CSAQTGRLTNEQFF. In nucleotides, the CDR3 is TGCAGTGCTCAAACCGGGAGGCTGACAAATGAGCAGTTCTTC.

J is TRBJ2-2 and V is TRBV7-3, with unresolved D. The germline V and J ends were trimmed by 0 bases and 6 bases, with 8 bases remaining between them. CDR3 length equals 14 residues. Germline V gives CDR1 SGHTA, CDR2 FQGTGA. The CDR3 coding sequence is TGTGCCAGCAGCTTAACGGGTACCGCCGGGGAGCTGTTTTTT. This codes for CASSLTGTAGELFF.

This clonotype was observed a handful of times. The CDR3 loop reads CAWTQGQPEAFF. CDR3 DNA sequence: TGTGCCTGGACACAGGGTCAGCCTGAAGCTTTCTTT. The chain links TRBV30 to TRBJ1-1, with D tentatively TRBD1 (6 bases). The CDR3 length is 12 residues. With 4 bases removed from V and 6 bases from J, the gap between germline ends came to 12 bases. In germline, CDR1 is GTSNPN, CDR2 SVGIG (reference sequence).

In its sample, this clonotype was seen once. The chain uses TRBV9 and TRBJ2-4; perhaps D is TRBD1 or TRBD2 (6 bases each). This CDR3 region has 20 residues. Germline loops: CDR1 SGDLS, CDR2 YYNGEE. V shed 4 bases and J shed 0 bases, with 26 bases lying between them. DNA of the CDR3: TGTGCCAGCAGCCCGGAGGGGGGCGTTACCGTCACACTAGCCAAAAACATTCAGTACTTC. This sequence encodes CASSPEGGVTVTLAKNIQYF.

For this clonotype: Possible read error: a much larger clone is one base away. The chain is built from TRBV28 and TRBJ2-7; 9 bases align to TRBD1. This CDR3 comprises 16 residues. Germline CDR1 MDHEN, CDR2 SYDVKM. Here the CDR3 DNA reads TGTGCCAGCAGTGTGCGAGGACAGGGGAGCTCCTACAAGCAGTACTTC. Protein product: CASSVRGQGSSYKQYF.

This clonotype was recorded a few times. The chain carries TRBV27 and TRBJ2-1; 9 bases map to TRBD1. The CDR3 extends over 15 amino acids. Unmatched junction bases numbered 3, after V lost 1 base and J lost 5 bases. The germline V gene encodes CDR1 MNHEY and CDR2 SMNVEV (reference sequence). The CDR3 region is CASSLLGTGHNEQFF. CDR3 in DNA: TGTGCCAGCAGTTTATTGGGGACAGGGCACAATGAGCAGTTCTTC.

This clonotype showed up many times. J is TRBJ2-7 and V is TRBV5-1; the match to TRBD1 covers 7 bases. The CDR3 is made up of 14 amino acids. Germline trimming cut 0 bases from V and 2 bases from J; bases unmatched to any gene: 2. CDR1 and CDR2 from the germline V gene are SGHRS and YFSETQ. CDR3 sequence: CASSLGGQPYEQYF. In nucleotides, the CDR3 is TGCGCCAGCAGCTTGGGGGGACAGCCCTACGAGCAGTACTTC.

The chain has TRBV7-6 and TRBJ1-5, with D maybe TRBD1 (5 bases). Germline V CDR1 and CDR2: SGHVS, FNYEAQ. This CDR3 has 15 amino acids. Trimming took 5 bases from V and 0 from J, leaving 11 bases between them. The CDR3 here is CASSQGTNSNQPQHF. CDR3 nucleotides: TGTGCCAGCAGCCAGGGCACCAATAGCAATCAGCCCCAGCATTTT.

At least ten counts were recorded for this clonotype. This CDR3 is CASAGSSYNEQFF. The DNA for the CDR3 is TGTGCCAGCGCGGGTTCCTCCTACAATGAGCAGTTCTTC. The V and J genes are TRBV9 and TRBJ2-1, with D possibly matching TRBD2 (5 bases). The CDR3 is made up of 13 amino acids. V gave up 7 bases and J gave up 0 bases, with 8 bases separating them. Germline CDR1 is SGDLS and CDR2 is YYNGEE.

This rearrangement joins TRBV7-9 to TRBJ2-7; D not certain. With 5 bases removed from V and 0 bases from J, the gap between germline ends came to 20 bases. CDR1 and CDR2 from the germline V gene are SEHNR and FQNEAQ (reference sequence). The CDR3 runs to 17 residues. CDR3 in DNA: TGTGCCAGCAGCCCCATTACCCTATTAGACTCCTCCTACGAGCAGTACTTC. It specifies CASSPITLLDSSYEQYF. Full variable domain (rest looked up from reference TRBV7-9 and TRBJ2-7): DTGVSQNPRHKITKRGQNVTFRCDPISEHNRLYWYRQTLGQGPEFLTYFQNEAQLEKSRLLSDRFSAERPKGSFSTLEIQRTEQGDSAMYLCASSPITLLDSSYEQYFGPGTRLTVT.

This clonotype was detected a few times. CDR3 loop: CASSRGTSGSNEQFF. The CDR3 bases are TGCGCCAGCAGTCGGGGGACTAGCGGGAGCAATGAGCAGTTCTTC. V usage is TRBV10-1 and J usage is TRBJ2-1; TRBD2 matches at 14 bases. This CDR3 is 15 amino acids long. Per germline, CDR1 WNHNN and CDR2 SYGVQD (reference sequence). V was pared by 5 bases and J by 6 bases, with 3 bases of the junction left unmatched.

The CDR3 DNA is TGTGCCAGCAGTGGTAGGGGGGATGGCTATGGCTACACCTTC. It codes for CASSGRGDGYGYTF. This chain connects TRBV28 to TRBJ1-2; D possibly corresponds to TRBD1 (6 bases). Trimming took off 5 bases at V and 4 bases at J, with 14 bases between the two ends. The CDR3 is made up of 14 amino acids. Per the germline V gene, CDR1 is MDHEN and CDR2 is SYDVKM.

This clonotype was picked up a small number of times. The chain has TRBV20-1 and TRBJ2-5, with 8 bases lining up with TRBD2. CDR1 and CDR2 from the germline V gene are DFQATT and SNEGSKA (reference sequence). J gave up 2 bases and V 4 bases, and 6 bases lay outside the gene matches. This CDR3 contains 14 residues. The CDR3 sequence is CSATAGTRQETQYF. The CDR3 DNA is TGCAGTGCTACGGCCGGGACTAGACAAGAGACCCAGTACTTC.

In its sample, this clonotype was seen many times. The chain employs TRBV11-1 and TRBJ2-7, with TRBD1 identical over 9 bases. The CDR3 is 14 amino acids. With 2 bases clipped from V and 3 bases from J, the junction kept 2 bases outside the gene matches. Germline values: CDR1 SGHAT, CDR2 FQDESV (reference sequence). The CDR3 reads CASSLLGQGYEQYF. CDR3 nucleotide sequence: TGTGCCAGCAGCTTATTGGGACAGGGCTACGAGCAGTACTTC.

The rearrangement links TRBV10-3 to TRBJ2-3; 14 nucleotides line up with TRBD2. Germline CDR1 reads ENHRY; CDR2 reads SYGVKD. V dropped 6 bases and J dropped 2; count of bases not matched to a gene: 7. The CDR3 has 17 residues. The DNA for the CDR3 is TGTGCCATCAGCCCCGGGACTAGCGGGAGAACCACAGATACGCAGTATTTT. Its translation is CAISPGTSGRTTDTQYF.

This clonotype was seen a few times. A junction boundary mismatches the germline segment, possibly from a read error. This chain uses TRBV5-1 with TRBJ2-7; 8 bases agree with TRBD1. In germline, CDR1 is SGHRS, CDR2 YFSETQ. There are 15 residues in the CDR3. The CDR3 coding sequence is TGTGCCAGCAGCGCCCAGTCAGGGCAGGGGGCCGAGCAGTACTTC. It encodes CASSAQSGQGAEQYF.